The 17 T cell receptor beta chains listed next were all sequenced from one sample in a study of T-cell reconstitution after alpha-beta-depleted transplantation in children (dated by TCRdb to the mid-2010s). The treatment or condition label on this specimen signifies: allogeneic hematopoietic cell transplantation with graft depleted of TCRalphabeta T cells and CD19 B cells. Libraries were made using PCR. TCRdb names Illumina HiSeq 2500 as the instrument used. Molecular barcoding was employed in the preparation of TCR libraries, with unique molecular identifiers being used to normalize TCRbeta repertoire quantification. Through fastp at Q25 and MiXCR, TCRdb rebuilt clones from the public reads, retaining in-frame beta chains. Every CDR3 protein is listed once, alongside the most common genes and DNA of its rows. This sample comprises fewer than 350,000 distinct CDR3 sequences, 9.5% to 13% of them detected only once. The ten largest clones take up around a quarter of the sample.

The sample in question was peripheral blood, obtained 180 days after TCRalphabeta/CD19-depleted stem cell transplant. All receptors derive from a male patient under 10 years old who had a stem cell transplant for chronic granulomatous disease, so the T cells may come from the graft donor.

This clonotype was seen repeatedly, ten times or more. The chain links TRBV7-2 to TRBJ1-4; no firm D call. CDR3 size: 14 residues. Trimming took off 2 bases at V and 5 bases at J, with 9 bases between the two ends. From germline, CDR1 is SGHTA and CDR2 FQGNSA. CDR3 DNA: TGTGCCAGCAGCTTAAGGGCAGACAATGAAAAACTGTTTTTT. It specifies CASSLRADNEKLFF.

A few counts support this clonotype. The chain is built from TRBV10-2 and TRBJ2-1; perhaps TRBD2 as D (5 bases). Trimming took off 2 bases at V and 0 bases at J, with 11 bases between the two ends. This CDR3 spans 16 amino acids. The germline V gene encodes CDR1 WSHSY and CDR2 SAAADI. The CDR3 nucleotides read TGCGCCAGCAGTGAGCCAAGTGGGAGCTCCTACAATGAGCAGTTCTTC. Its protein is CASSEPSGSSYNEQFF.

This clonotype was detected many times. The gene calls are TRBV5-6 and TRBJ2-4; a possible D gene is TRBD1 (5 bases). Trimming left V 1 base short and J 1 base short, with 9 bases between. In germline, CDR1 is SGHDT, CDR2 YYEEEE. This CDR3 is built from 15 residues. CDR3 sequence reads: CASSLTGAAKNIQYF. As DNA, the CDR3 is TGTGCCAGCAGCTTGACAGGTGCGGCCAAAAACATTCAGTACTTC.

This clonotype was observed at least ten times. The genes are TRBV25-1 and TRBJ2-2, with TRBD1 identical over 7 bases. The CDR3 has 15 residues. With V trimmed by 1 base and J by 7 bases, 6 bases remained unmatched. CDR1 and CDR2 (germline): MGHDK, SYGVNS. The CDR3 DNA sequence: TGTGCCAGCAGTGAATTAAGACAGGGCGGCGGGGAGCTGTTTTTT. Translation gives CASSELRQGGGELFF.

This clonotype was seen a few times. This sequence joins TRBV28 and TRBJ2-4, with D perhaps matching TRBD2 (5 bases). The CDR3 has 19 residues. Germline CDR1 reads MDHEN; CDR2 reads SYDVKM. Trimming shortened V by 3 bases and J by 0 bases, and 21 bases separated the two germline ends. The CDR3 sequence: CASSFPSGRRQIAKNIQYF. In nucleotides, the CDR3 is TGTGCCAGCAGTTTCCCCAGCGGACGCAGGCAAATAGCCAAAAACATTCAGTACTTC.

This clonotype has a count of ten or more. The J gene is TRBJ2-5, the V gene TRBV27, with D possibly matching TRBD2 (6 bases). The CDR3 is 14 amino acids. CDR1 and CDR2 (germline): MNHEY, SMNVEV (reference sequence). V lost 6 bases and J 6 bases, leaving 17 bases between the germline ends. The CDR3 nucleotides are TGTGCCAGCAGCCTGCGGGGCGTGGGGAAGACCCAGTACTTC. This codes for CASSLRGVGKTQYF.

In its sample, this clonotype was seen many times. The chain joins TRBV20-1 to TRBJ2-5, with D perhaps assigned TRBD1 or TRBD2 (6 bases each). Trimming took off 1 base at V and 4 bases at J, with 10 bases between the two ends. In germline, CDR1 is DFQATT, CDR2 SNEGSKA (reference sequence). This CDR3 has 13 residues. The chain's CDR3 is CSARVEGGETQYF. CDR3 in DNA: TGCAGTGCTAGAGTCGAGGGGGGAGAGACCCAGTACTTC.

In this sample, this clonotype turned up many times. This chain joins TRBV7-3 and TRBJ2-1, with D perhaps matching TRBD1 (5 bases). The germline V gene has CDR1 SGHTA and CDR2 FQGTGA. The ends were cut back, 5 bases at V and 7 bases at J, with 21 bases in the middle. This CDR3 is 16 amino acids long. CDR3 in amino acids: CASSPHPQQGLNEQFF. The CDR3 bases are TGTGCCAGCAGCCCCCACCCGCAGCAGGGCCTGAATGAGCAGTTCTTC.

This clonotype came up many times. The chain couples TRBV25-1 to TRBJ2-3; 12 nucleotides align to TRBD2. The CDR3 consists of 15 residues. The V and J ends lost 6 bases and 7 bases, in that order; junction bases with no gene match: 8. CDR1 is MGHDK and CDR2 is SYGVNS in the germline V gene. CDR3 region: CASRTTSGSTNTQYF. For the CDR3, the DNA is TGTGCCAGCAGAACGACTAGCGGGAGTACAAATACGCAGTATTTT.

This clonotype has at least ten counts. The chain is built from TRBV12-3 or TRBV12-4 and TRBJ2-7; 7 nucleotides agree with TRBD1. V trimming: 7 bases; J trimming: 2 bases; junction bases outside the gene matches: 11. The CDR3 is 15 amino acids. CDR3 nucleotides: TGTGCCAGCAAACCACGACAGGGATCGACCTACGAGCAGTACTTC. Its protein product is CASKPRQGSTYEQYF.

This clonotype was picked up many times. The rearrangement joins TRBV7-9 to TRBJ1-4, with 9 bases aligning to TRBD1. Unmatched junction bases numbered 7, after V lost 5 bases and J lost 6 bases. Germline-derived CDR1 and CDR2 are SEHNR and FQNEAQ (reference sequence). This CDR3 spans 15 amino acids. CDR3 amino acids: CASSASTGGHEKLFF. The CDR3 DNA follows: TGTGCCAGCAGCGCCTCGACAGGGGGACATGAAAAACTGTTTTTT.

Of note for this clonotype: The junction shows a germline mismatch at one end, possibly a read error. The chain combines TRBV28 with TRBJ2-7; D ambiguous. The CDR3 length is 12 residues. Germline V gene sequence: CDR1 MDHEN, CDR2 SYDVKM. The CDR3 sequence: CASSSTPYEHYF. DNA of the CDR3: TGTGCCAGCAGTTCGACCCCCTACGAGCATTACTTC.

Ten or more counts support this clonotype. The CDR3 reads CASSLVTSSYEQYF. In DNA form, the CDR3 reads TGTGCCAGCAGCTTGGTAACAAGCTCCTACGAGCAGTACTTC. The chain joins TRBV7-2 to TRBJ2-7; D remains ambiguous. The V gene's germline CDR1 is SGHTA and CDR2 FQGNSA. CDR3 length equals 14 residues. V was trimmed by 3 bases and J by 0 bases, leaving 9 bases between them.

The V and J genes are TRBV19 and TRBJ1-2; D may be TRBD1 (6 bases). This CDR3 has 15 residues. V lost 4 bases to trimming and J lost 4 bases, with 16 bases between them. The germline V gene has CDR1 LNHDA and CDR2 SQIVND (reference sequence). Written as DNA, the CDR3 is TGTGCCAGTAGTAAGAGGGGGGACGGATTCTATGGCTACACCTTC. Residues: CASSKRGDGFYGYTF. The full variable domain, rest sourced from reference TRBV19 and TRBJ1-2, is DGGITQSPKYLFRKEGQNVTLSCEQNLNHDAMYWYRQDPGQGLRLIYYSQIVNDFQKGDIAEGYSVSREKKESFPLTVTSAQKNPTAFYLCASSKRGDGFYGYTFGSGTRLTVV.

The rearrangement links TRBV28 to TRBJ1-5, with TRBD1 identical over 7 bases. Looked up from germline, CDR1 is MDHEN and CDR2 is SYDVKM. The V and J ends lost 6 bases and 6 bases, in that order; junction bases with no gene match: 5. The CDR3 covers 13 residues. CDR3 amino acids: CASRQQGVQPQHF. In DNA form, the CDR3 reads TGTGCCAGCAGACAGCAGGGGGTTCAGCCCCAGCATTTT.

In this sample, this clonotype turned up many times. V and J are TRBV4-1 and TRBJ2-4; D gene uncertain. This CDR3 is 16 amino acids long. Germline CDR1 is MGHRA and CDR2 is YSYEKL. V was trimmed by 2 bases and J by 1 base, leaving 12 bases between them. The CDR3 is CASSQHPFGAKNIQYF. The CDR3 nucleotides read TGCGCCAGCAGCCAACACCCCTTTGGGGCCAAAAACATTCAGTACTTC.

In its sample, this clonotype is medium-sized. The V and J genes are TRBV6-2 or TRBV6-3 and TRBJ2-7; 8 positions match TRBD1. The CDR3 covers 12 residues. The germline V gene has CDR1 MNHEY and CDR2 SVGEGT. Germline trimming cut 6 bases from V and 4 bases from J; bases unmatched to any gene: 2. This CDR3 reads CASRDREYEQYF. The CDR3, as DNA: TGTGCCAGCAGGGACAGGGAGTACGAGCAGTACTTC.